A single sample gave rise to the 13 T cell receptor beta chains below, sequenced in a study of T cells after yellow fever vaccination. Using its own MiXCR run on the 5' RACE reads, TCRdb lists one record per CDR3 protein. The repertoire holds approximately 120,000 distinct CDR3 sequences, with 6% to 8% as singletons. Here the sequenced sample was CD4+ T cells sorted from PBMCs, taken about 10 days after the first yellow fever vaccination. These receptors all stem from a man aged 18 to 30 who received the YFV17D yellow fever vaccine.

At least ten counts were recorded for this clonotype. In DNA, the CDR3 is TGCGCCAGCATGACTGGGGATACGCAGTATTTT. Translated, it gives CASMTGDTQYF. J is TRBJ2-3 and V is TRBV5-1; D unresolved. V gave up 6 bases and J gave up 6 bases, with 8 bases separating them. Germline V lookup: CDR1 SGHRS, CDR2 YFSETQ. This CDR3 is 11 amino acids long.

This clonotype was seen repeatedly, ten times or more. This sequence joins TRBV6-5 and TRBJ2-2, with 15 bases that match TRBD2. Germline V lookup: CDR1 MNHEY, CDR2 SVGAGI. The CDR3 has 20 amino acids. The V gene end was trimmed by 6 bases and the J gene end by 6 bases; junction bases not matched to a gene: 17. CDR3 DNA: TGTGCCAGCAGCTACCCCCCAGGACTAGCGGGGGGGCCTCCCCCCGGGGAGCTGTTTTTT. Its translation is CASSYPPGLAGGPPPGELFF.

This clonotype was observed many times. This chain uses TRBV5-5 with TRBJ2-6; D may be TRBD2 (5 bases). This CDR3 has 15 residues. The germline CDR1 and CDR2 sequences are SGHKS and YYEKEE (reference sequence). V dropped 4 bases and J dropped 0 bases, with 8 bases sitting between them. DNA for the CDR3: TGTGCCAGCAGCGACTACAGCTCTGGGGCCAACGTCCTGACTTTC. Amino acid sequence: CASSDYSSGANVLTF.

This clonotype was counted between two and nine times. The chain has TRBV9 and TRBJ2-5; D remains unclear. The CDR3 is 13 residues long. Trimming took off 3 bases at V and 5 bases at J, with 11 bases between the two ends. CDR1 SGDLS and CDR2 YYNGEE come from the germline V gene. CDR3 nucleotide sequence: TGTGCCAGCAGCGCCGGCCCGATGGAGACCCAGTACTTC. Encoded protein: CASSAGPMETQYF.

This clonotype was seen ten or more times. The rearrangement joins TRBV5-6 to TRBJ2-3, with 7 bases identical to TRBD1. The V segment lost 4 bases and the J segment 4 bases; nucleotides outside the gene matches: 6. CDR1 is SGHDT and CDR2 is YYEEEE in the germline V gene. CDR3 length: 14 amino acids. In DNA form, the CDR3 reads TGTGCCAGCAGCCGTCGACAGGGTTCAGATACGCAGTATTTT. It is translated as CASSRRQGSDTQYF.

About this clonotype itself: A much larger clone differs from this one at a single base, so this may be a read error. The chain joins TRBV4-2 to TRBJ2-5; the D gene is possibly TRBD2 (6 bases). The CDR3 consists of 15 residues. Germline CDR1 reads LGHNA; CDR2 reads YNFKEQ. The CDR3 region has the DNA TGTCCCAGCAGCCAAGACAGCACTAGCAGAGAGACCCAGTACTTC. It codes for CPSSQDSTSRETQYF.

This clonotype has ten or more counts. This chain connects TRBV18 to TRBJ2-3; a weak D match, TRBD2 (6 bases). The germline CDR1 and CDR2 sequences are KGHSH and LQKENI. The CDR3 loop spans 14 amino acids. The V end lost 1 base, the J end lost 1 base, and 6 bases lay between the germline ends. As DNA, the CDR3 is TGTGCCAGCTCACCACGGGGGGGCACAGATACGCAGTATTTT. Its protein product is CASSPRGGTDTQYF. Full variable domain (rest looked up from reference TRBV18 and TRBJ2-3): NAGVMQNPRHLVRRRGQEARLRCSPMKGHSHVYWYRQLPEEGLKFMVYLQKENIIDESGMPKERFSAEFPKEGPSILRIQQVVRGDSAAYFCASSPRGGTDTQYFGPGTRLTVL.

Many counts were recorded for this clonotype. The DNA of the CDR3 is TGTGCCAGCCTGGGACTAGCGGAAGAGACCCAGTACTTC. Its translation is CASLGLAEETQYF. The chain carries TRBV6-1 and TRBJ2-5; 11 bases fit TRBD2. V was clipped by 8 bases and J by 3 bases; unmatched bases: 2. In germline, CDR1 is MNHNS, CDR2 SASEGT. The length of the CDR3 is 13 residues.

This clonotype occurred many times. V usage is TRBV6-6 and J usage is TRBJ2-1; 9 bases align to TRBD1. With V trimmed by 6 bases and J by 7 bases, 4 bases remained unmatched. CDR1 and CDR2 from the germline V gene are MNHNY and SVGAGI (reference sequence). CDR3 length: 13 residues. This CDR3 is CASSQGQGNEQFF. CDR3 DNA sequence: TGTGCCAGCAGCCAGGGACAGGGTAATGAGCAGTTCTTC.

This clonotype was recorded many times. The V call is TRBV7-4, the J call TRBJ1-5; the D gene is possibly TRBD1 (6 bases). The V gene's germline CDR1 is SGHVT and CDR2 SQSDAQ. The CDR3 has 17 residues. V was clipped by 5 bases and J by 6 bases, with 23 bases between them. CDR3 DNA: TGTGCCAGCAGCCCTAACTCGGGGGACACCCCTGTTCAGCCCCAGCATTTT. This sequence encodes CASSPNSGDTPVQPQHF.

The chain couples TRBV7-3 to TRBJ2-3, with 9 bases lining up with TRBD1. The CDR3 spans 15 residues. Germline loops: CDR1 SGHTA, CDR2 FQGTGA. V lost 1 base and J lost 2; bases outside the gene matches: 1. The CDR3 DNA reads TGTGCCAGCAGCTTAAACAGGGGGCCCACAGATACGCAGTATTTT. Its protein product is CASSLNRGPTDTQYF.

V and J are TRBV19 and TRBJ1-1, with TRBD1 matching 8 bases. CDR1 is LNHDA and CDR2 is SQIVND in the germline V gene (reference sequence). Trimming at V came to 8 bases and at J to 6 bases, leaving 5 bases not matched to a gene. This CDR3 has 12 residues. The CDR3 region is CASGQGVAEAFF. Written as DNA, the CDR3 is TGTGCCAGTGGACAGGGCGTCGCTGAAGCTTTCTTT.

This clonotype was recorded many times. The J gene is TRBJ1-5, the V gene TRBV2, with D possibly TRBD1 on 6 matching bases. The CDR3 covers 16 residues. The germline V gene has CDR1 SNHLY and CDR2 FYNNEI. V was cut by 6 bases and J by 3 bases, with 18 bases left in between. This chain's CDR3 is CASSGGQGTNNQPQHF. The CDR3 DNA sequence: TGTGCCAGCAGCGGGGGGCAGGGGACGAACAATCAGCCCCAGCATTTT.